The 16 T cell receptor beta chains below all came from one sample that was sequenced in a study. TCRdb called the 5' RACE reads again in MiXCR, with one record for every CDR3 protein. Of about 40,000 distinct CDR3 sequences in the sample, around 30% were seen once. The sequenced material came from tumor-infiltrating memory CD4+ T cells sorted from the breast tumor. Described subset: memory CD4+ T cells, CD4+CD45RO+CD25-. The receptor source for this set is a female donor with breast cancer.

The chain is built from TRBV5-1 and TRBJ2-7; D could derive from TRBD1 or TRBD2 (5 bases each). The CDR3 runs 13 residues. Germline V CDR1 and CDR2: SGHRS, YFSETQ. V dropped 4 bases and J dropped 5 bases, with 13 bases sitting between them. The CDR3 DNA follows: TGCGCCAGCAGCCCCAGGGAGTCTAACGAGCAGTACTTC. Amino acid sequence: CASSPRESNEQYF.

The chain joins TRBV2 to TRBJ2-1, with a weak D call TRBD1 (6 bases). Germline lookup yields CDR1 SNHLY and CDR2 FYNNEI. CDR3 size: 14 residues. The germline V and J ends were trimmed by 6 bases and 0 bases, with 9 bases remaining between them. As DNA, the CDR3 is TGTGCCAGCAGGCGACAGGACTCCTACAATGAGCAGTTCTTC. Protein sequence: CASRRQDSYNEQFF. The variable domain in full, completed from reference TRBV2 and TRBJ2-1, reads EPEVTQTPSHQVTQMGQEVILRCVPISNHLYFYWYRQILGQKVEFLVSFYNNEISEKSEIFDDQFSVERPDGSNFTLKIRSTKLEDSAMYFCASRRQDSYNEQFFGPGTRLTVL.

The rearrangement links TRBV6-6 to TRBJ1-2; D gene unclear. The CDR3 is made up of 12 amino acids. The germline CDR1 and CDR2 sequences are MNHNY and SVGAGI (reference sequence). V was pared by 6 bases and J by 3 bases, with 8 bases between. The DNA of the CDR3 is TGTGCCAGCAGGCCCGGCGACTATGGCTACACCTTC. As protein: CASRPGDYGYTF.

This clonotype was counted between two and nine times. The CDR3 here is CATSTRASEQYF. The CDR3, as DNA: TGTGCCACCAGCACCAGGGCTTCCGAGCAGTACTTC. The V call is TRBV15, the J call TRBJ2-7; tentative D call: TRBD1 (5 bases). Germline-derived CDR1 and CDR2 are LNHNV and YYDKDF (reference sequence). The CDR3 is 12 residues long. V lost 4 bases, J lost 6 bases, and 10 bases lay in between.

This clonotype was seen a few times. V gene TRBV7-3 combines with J gene TRBJ2-5, with TRBD1 identical over 9 bases. V lost 5 bases and J lost 12; bases outside the gene matches: 13. Germline V lookup: CDR1 SGHTA, CDR2 FQGTGA. The CDR3 loop spans 14 amino acids. For the CDR3, the DNA is TGTGCCAGCAGCCCCGACAGGGGGTCGTCATATAAGTACTTC. Protein product: CASSPDRGSSYKYF.

This clonotype came up a few times. This rearrangement joins TRBV5-1 to TRBJ2-7, with a weak D call TRBD1 (7 bases). CDR3 length: 15 amino acids. Germline CDR1 is SGHRS and CDR2 is YFSETQ. Trimming pared 4 bases from V and 0 bases from J, leaving 14 bases between. CDR3: CASSAGQTSSYEQYF. The DNA for the CDR3 is TGCGCCAGCAGCGCGGGACAGACGAGCTCCTACGAGCAGTACTTC.

This clonotype was counted once. The chain has TRBV5-1 and TRBJ2-3; D is possibly TRBD2 (5 bases). The CDR3 has 15 residues. Trimming removed 0 bases from V and 3 bases from J, with 11 bases in between. Germline loops: CDR1 SGHRS, CDR2 YFSETQ. This chain's CDR3 is CASSLARGDTDTQYF. The CDR3 DNA is TGCGCCAGCAGCTTGGCACGGGGTGATACAGATACGCAGTATTTT.

There are a few counts of this clonotype. The CDR3 loop is CSAGSGRGDEQYF. For the CDR3, the DNA is TGCAGTGCTGGAAGCGGGAGGGGGGACGAGCAGTACTTC. This chain joins TRBV20-1 and TRBJ2-7; TRBD2 agrees at 10 bases. Looked up from germline, CDR1 is DFQATT and CDR2 is SNEGSKA (reference sequence). The length of the CDR3 is 13 residues. V shed 5 bases and J 5 bases; nucleotides not matched to a gene: 6.

This clonotype appeared a few times. The chain joins TRBV7-9 to TRBJ2-7; D is ambiguous. The CDR3 spans 12 residues. Germline CDR1 and CDR2: SEHNR and FQNEAQ (reference sequence). V gave up 1 base and J gave up 6 bases, with 7 bases separating them. The CDR3 is CASSLGRREQYF. The CDR3 DNA is TGTGCCAGCAGCTTAGGCAGGCGCGAGCAGTACTTC. Full variable domain (missing parts from reference TRBV7-9 and TRBJ2-7): DTGVSQNPRHKITKRGQNVTFRCDPISEHNRLYWYRQTLGQGPEFLTYFQNEAQLEKSRLLSDRFSAERPKGSFSTLEIQRTEQGDSAMYLCASSLGRREQYFGPGTRLTVT.

In the case of this clonotype: A much larger clone differs from this one at a single base, so this may be a read error. The chain uses TRBV5-1 and TRBJ1-6, with D perhaps matching TRBD1 (5 bases). Germline V CDR1 and CDR2: SGHRS, YFSETQ. The V gene lost 0 bases and the J gene lost 7 bases, with 11 bases spanning the gap. The CDR3 length is 15 residues. CDR3 nucleotide sequence: TGCGCCAGCAGCTTGGACAGGACGGCAAATTCACCCCTCCACTTT. This gives the protein CASSLDRTANSPLHF.

V usage is TRBV3-1 and J usage is TRBJ1-2; 7 nucleotides align to TRBD1. V dropped 2 bases and J dropped 4; count of bases not matched to a gene: 19. The CDR3 runs to 19 residues. CDR1 and CDR2 from the germline V gene are LGHDT and YNNKEL (reference sequence). This CDR3 reads CASSQPSGGTVPMTYGYTF. The CDR3 DNA reads TGTGCCAGCAGCCAACCCTCTGGGGGGACAGTTCCTATGACCTATGGCTACACCTTC.

The chain joins TRBV20-1 to TRBJ1-3; D is perhaps TRBD1 (5 bases). The CDR3 consists of 14 residues. Trimming cost V 6 bases and J 0 bases, with 12 bases left between them. CDR1 and CDR2 from the germline V gene are DFQATT and SNEGSKA (reference sequence). The CDR3 DNA reads as TGCAGTGCGAGCAGGGACGACTCTGGAAACACCATATATTTT. This gives the protein CSASRDDSGNTIYF.

The chain uses TRBV24-1 and TRBJ2-7, with 8 bases fitting TRBD1. Germline V CDR1 and CDR2: KGHDR, SFDVKD. The CDR3 loop spans 14 amino acids. Losses at the gene ends were 9 bases for V and 4 bases for J; bases not matched to a gene: 10. The CDR3 DNA follows: TGTGCCACCCAAGACCGACAGGGGACGTACGAGCAGTACTTC. This gives the protein CATQDRQGTYEQYF.

This clonotype was recorded at least ten times. The V and J genes are TRBV5-1 and TRBJ2-1; 11 bases are shared with TRBD2. With V trimmed by 4 bases and J by 0 bases, 0 bases remained unmatched. Per the germline V gene, CDR1 is SGHRS and CDR2 is YFSETQ. The CDR3 has 15 amino acids. The CDR3 reads CASSTSGSSYNEQFF. CDR3 in DNA: TGCGCCAGCAGCACTAGCGGGAGCTCCTACAATGAGCAGTTCTTC.

A few counts support this clonotype. The chain is built from TRBV12-3 or TRBV12-4 and TRBJ2-3; D may be TRBD2 (6 bases). The length of the CDR3 is 14 residues. The germline V and J ends were trimmed by 8 bases and 4 bases, with 16 bases remaining between them. CDR3: CASRSDSGADTQYF. The CDR3 nucleotides read TGTGCCAGCCGATCGGATAGCGGCGCAGATACGCAGTATTTT.

J is TRBJ2-5 and V is TRBV28; weak D call: TRBD1 (6 bases). The CDR3 length is 23 residues. Trimming took 3 bases from V and 0 from J, leaving 35 bases between them. The germline CDR1 and CDR2 sequences are MDHEN and SYDVKM. CDR3: CASSFPQGSFWVPIEYNQETQYF. CDR3 in DNA: TGTGCCAGCAGTTTTCCACAGGGAAGTTTTTGGGTTCCCATCGAGTACAACCAAGAGACCCAGTACTTC.